Listed below are T cell receptor beta chains from one sample, sequenced in a study of OX40 agonist ivuxolimab in advanced cancers. TCRdb's copy holds only in-frame clones and misses some; the assay was immunoSEQ multiplex PCR. The data contain some 67,000 clones, 88% of them seen just once; the ten biggest clones take up approximately 0.3%. Specimen: CD4+ or CD8+ T cells sorted from blood, collected in a trial of the OX40 agonist ivuxolimab. These receptors originate from an adult with an advanced solid tumor such as melanoma, head and neck, liver or kidney cancer. Both conserved end residues are trimmed from each CDR3. Each record gives: clone size, V gene, J gene, CDR3 protein. Clone size is given for some rows only: seen once, a few or many times, or a class if the clone is expanded.

.	TRBV25-1	TRBJ1-5	ASSEGGTGGDNQPQH
.	TRBV2	TRBJ2-5	ATRLAEETQY
.	TRBV18	TRBJ2-3	ASSPTWGSGSTDTQY
.	TRBV9	TRBJ1-2	ASSVLVGSGYT
.	TRBV7-9	TRBJ2-5	ASSLQGWTQY
.	TRBV5-5	TRBJ2-3	ASSPPGLATDTQY
.	TRBV13	TRBJ2-1	ATLWAEPGQF
.	TRBV2	TRBJ2-7	ASSPRTSGRAEAYEQY
.	TRBV7-9	TRBJ1-2	ASSKTGGPNYGYT
.	TRBV5-1	TRBJ1-1	ASSLEAASEAF
.	TRBV6-5	TRBJ1-5	ASSSAGAGNQPQH
.	TRBV6-5	TRBJ2-7	ASRGTGVLEQY
.	TRBV28	TRBJ2-7	ASSFTATYEQY
.	TRBV11-2	TRBJ2-7	ASSLDIAGGGGEQY
.	TRBV5-8	TRBJ1-1	ASSLVATNTEAF
.	TRBV6-5	TRBJ1-1	ASRRDGVNTEAF
.	TRBV7-9	TRBJ2-3	ASNLREGRGTDTQY
.	TRBV28	TRBJ2-7	ATTRSGRDEQY
few	TRBV5-1	TRBJ2-2	ASSLLVTGELF
.	TRBV28	TRBJ2-3	ASSLLSSTDTQY
.	TRBV7-3	TRBJ1-1	ASSLQRDTEAF
.	TRBV6-6	TRBJ2-2	ASSYFQGPGELF
.	TRBV28	TRBJ2-5	ASSTGVKETQY
.	TRBV5-1	TRBJ1-2	ASSTETGSGYT
.	TRBV15	TRBJ2-4	ATSRGGPKNIQY
.	TRBV10-3	TRBJ1-4	AISESRTGREKLF
.	TRBV5-6	TRBJ2-3	ASSPPHLDRRDTQY
.	TRBV7-9	TRBJ1-3	ASSLAPASGNTIY
.	TRBV7-9	TRBJ2-7	ASGLSSEQY
.	TRBV19	TRBJ2-1	ASIQAGAPYNEQF
.	TRBV13	TRBJ2-7	ASSLQGGHEQY
.	TRBV5-1	TRBJ2-7	ASSPVAGVFYEQY
.	TRBV5-1	TRBJ2-3	ASSLGGTSTDTQY
.	TRBV7-9	TRBJ2-6	ASSLITASGANVLT
.	TRBV7-6	TRBJ2-1	ASSQIPTGTLSYNEQF
.	TRBV7-2	TRBJ2-7	ASSLAPSGLSYEQY
.	TRBV29-1	TRBJ2-7	SVDHGGREQY
.	TRBV7-8	TRBJ2-3	AVLTSGRADTQY
.	TRBV29-1	TRBJ2-7	SVEERSRPEQY
once	TRBV27	TRBJ2-7	ASSLVGQGLGNLHEQY
.	TRBV6-1	TRBJ2-6	ASSLDNSGANVLT
.	TRBV28	TRBJ2-5	ASSSRGQGEETQY